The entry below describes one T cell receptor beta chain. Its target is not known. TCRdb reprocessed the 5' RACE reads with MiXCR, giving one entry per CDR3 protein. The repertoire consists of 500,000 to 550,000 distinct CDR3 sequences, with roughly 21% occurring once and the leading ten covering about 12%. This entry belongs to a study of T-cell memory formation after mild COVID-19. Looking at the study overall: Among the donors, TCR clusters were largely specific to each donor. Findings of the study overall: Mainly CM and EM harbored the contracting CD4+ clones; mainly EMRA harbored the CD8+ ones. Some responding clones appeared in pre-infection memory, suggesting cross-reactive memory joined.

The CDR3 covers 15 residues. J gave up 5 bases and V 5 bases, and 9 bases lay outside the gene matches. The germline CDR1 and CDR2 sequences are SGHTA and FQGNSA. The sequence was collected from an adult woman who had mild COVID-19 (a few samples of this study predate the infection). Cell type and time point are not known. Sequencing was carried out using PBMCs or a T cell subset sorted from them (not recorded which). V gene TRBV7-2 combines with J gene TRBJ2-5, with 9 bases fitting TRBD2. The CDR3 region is CASSPKAGGGETQYF. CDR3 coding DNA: TGTGCCAGCAGCCCCAAAGCGGGAGGAGGGGAGACCCAGTACTTC.